The clone carrying this TCR beta chain was seen more than once but under ten times. The data stem from a study of blood T cell repertoires in COVID-19. Under the authors' procedure: It was from reference gene primer amplification that nucleated cell counts were estimated. Some clones are missing from TCRdb's copy, which holds only in-frame ones; the method was immunoSEQ multiplex PCR. The V and J calls and clone size come from that table; D and trimming were worked out from the DNA. The sample holds 110,000 or so clones, roughly 83% seen once. Trimming cost V 4 bases and J 7 bases; bases outside gene matches: 6. The CDR3 loop spans 16 amino acids. CDR1 is KGHSH and CDR2 is LQKENI in the germline V gene.

The TCR comes from a woman aged 55-69 years with acute or convalescent COVID-19. The sequenced sample consisted of peripheral blood. The chain links TRBV18 to TRBJ2-2, with TRBD2 identical over 13 bases. The CDR3 bases are TGTGCCAGCTCACTTCGGACTAGCGGGAGCGACGGGGAGCTGTTTTTT. Translating it yields CASSLRTSGSDGELFF.